The rows below give T cell receptor beta chains drawn from one sample of a study of spatial heterogeneity in lung cancer. TCRdb reprocessed the 5' RACE reads via MiXCR and lists one record per CDR3 protein. Of about 41,000 distinct CDR3 sequences in the sample, about an eighth are singletons; the top ten hold 42%. This specimen consisted of PBMCs, obtained at surgery. These receptors were taken from a female donor with early-stage non-small cell lung cancer. The CDR3 runs from the conserved cysteine through the conserved F or W. A D gene is named only where the DNA matches it firmly. Not every row has a clone size; where given, it reads once, few, many or a size class.

V	J	D	size	DNA	CDR3
TRBV20-1	TRBJ2-2	-	few	TGCAGTGCTAGCGATAGATACACCGGGGAGCTGTTTTTT	CSASDRYTGELFF
TRBV14	TRBJ2-3	-	-	TGTGCCAGCAGCCCGCGGGGCTATACGCAGTATTTT	CASSPRGYTQYF
TRBV7-9	TRBJ2-7	-	many	TGTGCCAGCAGCTCGGCCTACAGCTACGAGCAGTACTTC	CASSSAYSYEQYF
TRBV3-1	TRBJ2-3	-	many	TGTGCCAGCAGCCAAGCGGGGGACCCAGATACGCAGTATTTT	CASSQAGDPDTQYF
TRBV5-1	TRBJ2-4	-	-	TGCGCCAGCAGCTTTCCGGAGGTGAACATTCAGTACTTC	CASSFPEVNIQYF
TRBV29-1	TRBJ2-5	-	many	TGCAGCGTCCCTCTGGCCGTGGGGACCCAGTACTTC	CSVPLAVGTQYF
TRBV3-1	TRBJ1-5	TRBD1	few	TGTGCCAGCAGCCAGGGACAGGGAGGTCAGCCCCAGCATTTT	CASSQGQGGQPQHF
TRBV5-1	TRBJ2-2	-	many	TGCGCCAGCAGCACCGGACAGAACACCGGGGAGCTGTTTTTT	CASSTGQNTGELFF
TRBV4-2	TRBJ2-6	-	-	TGTGCCAGCAGCCCTACAGGGACGGGGGCCAACGTCCTGACTTTC	CASSPTGTGANVLTF
TRBV6-5	TRBJ1-6	TRBD1	few	TGTGCCAGCAGCCCGGACAGGGGAAATAATTCACCCCTCCACTTT	CASSPDRGNNSPLHF
TRBV6-5	TRBJ1-2	TRBD1	many	TGTGCCAGCAGTTCAACATCGACAGGGGGAGGCTACACCTTC	CASSSTSTGGGYTF
TRBV7-8	TRBJ1-3	-	few	TGTGCCAGCAGCGCGTACAGGGTGCAGCCGCCGAATACTGGAAACACCATATATTTT	CASSAYRVQPPNTGNTIYF
TRBV11-2	TRBJ1-4	TRBD1	few	TGTGCCAGCAGCCCGGACAGGGAAAAACTGTTTTTT	CASSPDREKLFF
TRBV28	TRBJ1-5	-	many	TGTGCCAGCAGTTTGCCCGGGGGCCGGCAGCCCCAGCATTTT	CASSLPGGRQPQHF
TRBV7-6	TRBJ2-3	-	few	TGTGCCAGCAGTCGGCAACCGGGGGGCAGCACAGATACGCAGTATTTT	CASSRQPGGSTDTQYF
TRBV12-3/TRBV12-4	TRBJ1-6	-	few	TGTGCCAGCAGTTTGGGGGTGAATTCACCCCTCCACTTT	CASSLGVNSPLHF
TRBV7-8	TRBJ1-3	-	-	TGTGCCAGCAGCCCATACAGGGTCACCTCTGGAAACACCATATATTTT	CASSPYRVTSGNTIYF